The 27 T cell receptor beta chains below come from one sample, sequenced in a study of OX40 agonist ivuxolimab in advanced cancers. This table comes from immunoSEQ multiplex PCR, and its TCRdb copy is limited to in-frame clones, with some not included. Among 50,000 to 65,000 clones listed, around 81% were seen once. Here the sequenced sample was CD4+ or CD8+ T cells sorted from blood, taken in a trial of the OX40 agonist ivuxolimab. These receptors originate from an adult with an advanced solid tumor such as melanoma, head and neck, liver or kidney cancer.

The V call is TRBV6-5, the J call TRBJ2-5, with 7 bases lining up with TRBD2. The V and J ends lost 0 bases and 4 bases, in that order; junction bases with no gene match: 8. Germline loops: CDR1 MNHEY, CDR2 SVGAGI. CDR3 length: 16 amino acids. The CDR3 loop is CASSYSTSPTGETQYF. The CDR3 nucleotides are TGTGCCAGCAGTTACTCGACTAGCCCCACGGGAGAGACCCAGTACTTC.

DNA of the CDR3: TGTGCCAGCAGCCAAGGCCCGACAGCTAACTATGGCTACACCTTC. Amino acid sequence: CASSQGPTANYGYTF. This sequence joins TRBV4-2 and TRBJ1-2, with a possible D match to TRBD1 (5 bases). The CDR3 is 15 amino acids. The germline V gene has CDR1 LGHNA and CDR2 YNFKEQ. Trimming shortened V by 1 base and J by 0 bases, and 9 bases separated the two germline ends.

This clone was recorded a few times. This sequence joins TRBV4-3 and TRBJ1-2; 8 bases are a match to TRBD1. V lost 4 bases, J lost 2 bases, and 3 bases stayed unmatched. Per germline, CDR1 LGHNA and CDR2 YSLEER. CDR3 length: 14 residues. CDR3 protein: CASSPGQANYGYTF. Written as DNA, the CDR3 is TGCGCCAGCAGCCCGGGACAGGCGAACTATGGCTACACCTTC.

This chain connects TRBV11-1 to TRBJ1-5, with D possibly TRBD1 on 5 matching bases. V lost 5 bases and J lost 4, with 9 bases in between. The CDR3 covers 13 residues. Germline CDR1 and CDR2: SGHAT and FQDESV (reference sequence). CDR3 bases: TGTGCCAGCAGCGGGGGACCAAATCAGCCCCAGCATTTT. Encoded protein: CASSGGPNQPQHF.

The chain has TRBV7-9 and TRBJ2-3; D is possibly TRBD2 (6 bases). The germline V gene encodes CDR1 SEHNR and CDR2 FQNEAQ (reference sequence). This CDR3 spans 13 amino acids. With 7 bases removed from V and 4 bases from J, the gap between germline ends came to 12 bases. The CDR3 DNA sequence: TGTGCCAGCACCGAGCGGGTCCCAGATACGCAGTATTTT. It is translated as CASTERVPDTQYF.

This clone came up a few times. The chain uses TRBV7-3 and TRBJ1-6; 7 nucleotides match TRBD1. The CDR3 consists of 20 residues. The germline V gene encodes CDR1 SGHTA and CDR2 FQGTGA. V lost 5 bases to trimming and J lost 0 bases; unmatched junction nucleotides: 16. As DNA, the CDR3 is TGTGCCAGCAGCCTGGGTAGTCACAGGGGTCTCAGCTCCTATAATTCACCCCTCCACTTT. It translates to CASSLGSHRGLSSYNSPLHF. The variable domain in full, completed from reference TRBV7-3 and TRBJ1-6, reads GAGVSQTPSNKVTEKGKYVELRCDPISGHTALYWYRQSLGQGPEFLIYFQGTGAADDSGLPNDRFFAVRPEGSVSTLKIQRTERGDSAVYLCASSLGSHRGLSSYNSPLHFGNGTRLTVT.

The chain combines TRBV4-1 with TRBJ2-3; 9 bases fit TRBD1. The CDR3 consists of 17 residues. V lost 3 bases to trimming and J lost 1 base; unmatched junction nucleotides: 8. CDR1 is MGHRA and CDR2 is YSYEKL in the germline V gene. In DNA, the CDR3 is TGCGCCAGCAGCCAGGGACAGGGAAGTTTTGGCACAGATACGCAGTATTTT. This gives the protein CASSQGQGSFGTDTQYF.

This clone was seen once. The CDR3 spells CASSLARDEQYF. DNA of the CDR3: TGTGCCAGCAGCTTAGCGCGCGACGAGCAGTACTTC. The chain joins TRBV7-2 to TRBJ2-7; D is undetermined. There are 12 residues in the CDR3. The germline CDR1 and CDR2 sequences are SGHTA and FQGNSA. Trimming took 0 bases from V and 5 from J, leaving 5 bases between them.

V gene TRBV7-9 combines with J gene TRBJ2-1, with D perhaps being TRBD1 or TRBD2 (5 bases each). The V gene's germline CDR1 is SEHNR and CDR2 FQNEAQ (reference sequence). This CDR3 has 15 amino acids. The V and J ends lost 8 bases and 6 bases respectively, with 20 bases between them. Here the CDR3 reads CASGWYGTTSNEQFF. The CDR3 nucleotides are TGTGCCAGCGGTTGGTACGGGACCACGTCCAATGAGCAGTTCTTC.

Ten or more counts support this clone. The chain employs TRBV9 and TRBJ1-2; D is undetermined. This CDR3 spans 14 amino acids. The germline V gene encodes CDR1 SGDLS and CDR2 YYNGEE. The V gene lost 0 bases and the J gene lost 1 base, with 7 bases spanning the gap. This CDR3 is CASSVALVNYGYTF. CDR3 nucleotide sequence: TGTGCCAGCAGCGTAGCTCTGGTTAACTATGGCTACACCTTC.

The rearrangement joins TRBV7-8 to TRBJ2-5; possible D gene TRBD2, 6 bases. Trimming cost V 4 bases and J 5 bases, with 14 bases left between them. The CDR3 is 14 residues long. The V gene's germline CDR1 is SGHVS and CDR2 FQNEAQ. The CDR3 spells CASSSPGELETQYF. The CDR3 DNA reads as TGTGCCAGCAGCTCCCCGGGGGAGTTGGAGACCCAGTACTTC.

The chain is built from TRBV6-1 and TRBJ1-2, with 9 bases aligning to TRBD1. The germline V gene has CDR1 MNHNS and CDR2 SASEGT. The trim removed 0 bases at V and 3 bases at J, leaving 5 bases unmatched. The CDR3 is 16 residues long. This CDR3 reads CASSEAWGQGYYGYTF. In DNA form, the CDR3 reads TGTGCCAGCAGTGAAGCGTGGGGACAGGGATACTATGGCTACACCTTC.

The J gene is TRBJ1-4, the V gene TRBV4-3; 7 bases are shared with TRBD1. CDR3 size: 13 residues. The germline V gene encodes CDR1 LGHNA and CDR2 YSLEER. V shed 2 bases, J shed 15 bases, and the junction held 9 bases outside the gene matches. Here the CDR3 reads CASSQPGTARVFF. The CDR3 nucleotides are TGCGCCAGCAGCCAACCCGGGACAGCTAGGGTGTTTTTT.

The chain's CDR3 is CAVDPGAAFGYTF. For the CDR3, the DNA is TGTGCCGTCGATCCGGGGGCGGCTTTCGGCTACACCTTC. This sequence joins TRBV30 and TRBJ1-2; a possible D gene is TRBD1 (6 bases). Germline V lookup: CDR1 GTSNPN, CDR2 SVGIG (reference sequence). Trimming removed 8 bases from V and 8 bases from J, with 21 bases in between. There are 13 residues in the CDR3.

V usage is TRBV5-6 and J usage is TRBJ2-2; 11 nucleotides align to TRBD1. Trimming removed 4 bases from V and 5 bases from J; junction bases left unmatched: 4. CDR1 is SGHDT, CDR2 YYEEEE, per germline. CDR3 length: 15 residues. Here the CDR3 reads CASSRGQGATGELFF. The CDR3 DNA follows: TGTGCCAGCAGCCGTGGACAGGGGGCGACCGGGGAGCTGTTTTTT.

The V and J genes are TRBV4-2 and TRBJ2-2, with 10 bases matching TRBD2. There are 15 residues in the CDR3. The germline V gene has CDR1 LGHNA and CDR2 YNFKEQ. V lost 4 bases, J lost 7 bases, and 6 bases stayed unmatched. The CDR3 region has the DNA TGTGCCAGCAGCCCAGAGCGGGGGGGCATCGGGGAGCTGTTTTTT. It codes for CASSPERGGIGELFF.

The gene calls are TRBV2 and TRBJ2-5; D call uncertain. The CDR3 runs 11 residues. Trimming removed 7 bases at V and 5 bases at J, with 8 bases between. Germline CDR1 and CDR2: SNHLY and FYNNEI. The CDR3 loop is CASTSDETQYF. The CDR3 DNA sequence: TGTGCCAGCACCTCCGATGAGACCCAGTACTTC.

Turning to this clone: A much larger clone lies one base from this, so it may be a read error. The chain joins TRBV11-1 to TRBJ2-7, with a possible D match to TRBD2 (6 bases). The CDR3 loop spans 15 amino acids. The germline V gene encodes CDR1 SGHAT and CDR2 FQDESV (reference sequence). The V and J ends lost 7 bases and 5 bases respectively, with 21 bases between them. The CDR3 coding sequence is TGTGCCAGCACCCGAGGAGGGGCAGGGCTCAACGAGCAGTACTTC. It translates to CASTRGGAGLNEQYF.

This clone appeared a few times. The V and J genes are TRBV19 and TRBJ2-3, with D perhaps TRBD1 (6 bases). The CDR3 covers 15 residues. Germline V gene lookup returns CDR1 LNHDA and CDR2 SQIVND (reference sequence). Between the trimmed V and J ends, which lost 4 bases and 6 bases, there was a span of 17 bases. CDR3 coding DNA: TGTGCCAGTAGTACTCCGACAGGAGCGAGGGATACGCAGTATTTT. Translated: CASSTPTGARDTQYF.

The chain has TRBV5-1 and TRBJ2-1; D tentatively fits TRBD1 or TRBD2 (6 bases each). The ends were cut back, 5 bases at V and 4 bases at J, with 19 bases in the middle. Per the germline V gene, CDR1 is SGHRS and CDR2 is YFSETQ. CDR3 length equals 16 residues. The CDR3 DNA reads as TGCGCCAGCAGGACGGGGGCGCTTTCTAATTACAATGAGCAGTTCTTC. Protein: CASRTGALSNYNEQFF. Looking up the rest from reference TRBV5-1 and TRBJ2-1 gives the full variable domain: KAGVTQTPRYLIKTRGQQVTLSCSPISGHRSVSWYQQTPGQGLQFLFEYFSETQRNKGNFPGRFSGRQFSNSRSEMNVSTLELGDSALYLCASRTGALSNYNEQFFGPGTRLTVL.

The chain carries TRBV11-2 and TRBJ2-6; 7 nucleotides line up with TRBD1. The CDR3 has 19 amino acids. The J segment lost 2 bases and the V segment lost 6 bases, leaving 16 bases of the junction unmatched. Per the germline V gene, CDR1 is SGHAT and CDR2 is FQNNGV. The CDR3 reads CASRPVAVTGDPGANVLTF. CDR3 nucleotides: TGTGCCAGCAGGCCCGTCGCCGTCACAGGGGATCCTGGGGCCAACGTCCTGACTTTC.

The chain carries TRBV19 and TRBJ1-5; 8 nucleotides agree with TRBD1. V dropped 5 bases and J dropped 7; count of bases not matched to a gene: 16. Germline CDR1 LNHDA, CDR2 SQIVND (reference sequence). The CDR3 contains 17 residues. The CDR3 loop is CASSATPPGGRGQPQHF. DNA for the CDR3: TGTGCCAGTAGTGCCACCCCCCCAGGGGGCAGGGGACAGCCCCAGCATTTT.

CDR3 in amino acids: CASSSGQPRSMNTEAFF. DNA for the CDR3: TGCGCCAGCAGTTCGGGACAACCCCGTTCCATGAACACTGAAGCTTTCTTT. The chain combines TRBV5-1 with TRBJ1-1; possibly TRBD1 for D (6 bases). V lost 5 bases and J lost 0, with 20 bases in between. CDR1 is SGHRS and CDR2 is YFSETQ in the germline V gene. This CDR3 spans 17 amino acids. The full variable domain, with the rest looked up from reference TRBV5-1 and TRBJ1-1, is KAGVTQTPRYLIKTRGQQVTLSCSPISGHRSVSWYQQTPGQGLQFLFEYFSETQRNKGNFPGRFSGRQFSNSRSEMNVSTLELGDSALYLCASSSGQPRSMNTEAFFGQGTRLTVV.

J is TRBJ1-5 and V is TRBV19; D not certain. The germline V gene encodes CDR1 LNHDA and CDR2 SQIVND (reference sequence). The CDR3 totals 18 residues. The V end lost 4 bases, the J end lost 1 base, and 20 bases lay between the germline ends. DNA for the CDR3: TGTGCCAGTAGTAATCCAACTCGAAGGGTGGGGAGCAATCAGCCCCAGCATTTT. Translating it yields CASSNPTRRVGSNQPQHF.

The chain carries TRBV2 and TRBJ1-3; no clear D. The V gene lost 4 bases and the J gene lost 4 bases, with 11 bases spanning the gap. The length of the CDR3 is 14 residues. Looked up from germline, CDR1 is SNHLY and CDR2 is FYNNEI. The DNA of the CDR3 is TGTGCCAGCAGTGTCCAGTCTATGGGAAACACCATATATTTT. This encodes CASSVQSMGNTIYF.

The gene calls are TRBV4-1 and TRBJ1-4, with 9 bases lining up with TRBD1. The V and J ends lost 2 bases and 6 bases, in that order; junction bases with no gene match: 13. The CDR3 extends over 18 amino acids. Germline CDR1 is MGHRA and CDR2 is YSYEKL. Written as DNA, the CDR3 is TGCGCCAGCAGCCAAATCGGTGGGATAGACAGGGGGGATGAAAAACTGTTTTTT. Protein: CASSQIGGIDRGDEKLFF.

The V and J genes are TRBV6-5 and TRBJ1-2, with D tentatively TRBD1 (5 bases). The germline V and J ends were trimmed by 7 bases and 7 bases, with 19 bases remaining between them. The germline V gene encodes CDR1 MNHEY and CDR2 SVGAGI. The CDR3 length is 14 residues. The DNA for the CDR3 is TGTGCCAGCACAAGAGTGCTAGGGGCTCGTGGCTACACCTTC. Protein sequence: CASTRVLGARGYTF.